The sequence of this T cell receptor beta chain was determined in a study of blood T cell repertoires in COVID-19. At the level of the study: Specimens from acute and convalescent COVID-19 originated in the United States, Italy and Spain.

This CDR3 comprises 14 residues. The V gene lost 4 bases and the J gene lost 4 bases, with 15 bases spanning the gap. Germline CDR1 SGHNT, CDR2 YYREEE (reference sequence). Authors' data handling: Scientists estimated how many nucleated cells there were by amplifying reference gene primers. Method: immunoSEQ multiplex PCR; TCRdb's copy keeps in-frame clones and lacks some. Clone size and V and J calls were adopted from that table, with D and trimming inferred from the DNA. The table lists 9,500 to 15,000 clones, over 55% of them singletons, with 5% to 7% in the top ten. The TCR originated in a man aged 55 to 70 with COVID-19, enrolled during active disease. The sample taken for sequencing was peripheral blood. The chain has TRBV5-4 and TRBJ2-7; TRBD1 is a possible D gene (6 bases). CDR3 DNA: TGTGCCAGCAGCCCGGGGCCCGGACAGTACGAGCAGTACTTC. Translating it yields CASSPGPGQYEQYF.